A selection of T cell receptor beta chains follows, all from one sample in a study of regulatory T cells in long-lasting Graves disease. TCRdb reprocessed the multiplex PCR reads via MiXCR and lists one record per CDR3 protein. Of approximately 540,000 distinct CDR3 sequences in the sample, around 12% were seen once. The same sample was also used in a study of T cells in Graves' hyperthyroidism and ophthalmopathy.

The sequences come from peripheral blood mononuclear cells (PBMCs), collected at new diagnosis, from a patient treated with antithyroid drugs. These receptors were taken from a woman in her thirties with Graves disease. Both conserved end residues are part of each CDR3.

V gene	J gene	CDR3 protein
TRBV5-4	TRBJ2-1	CASSLGQGGEQFF
TRBV13	TRBJ2-1	CASSLTGDHEQFF
TRBV15	TRBJ2-1	CATSMGLLNYEQFF
TRBV28	TRBJ1-3	CASSFDRAGNTIYF
TRBV13	TRBJ2-7	CASSWKGGAGIKREQYF
TRBV6-2/TRBV6-3	TRBJ1-4	CASSSTGGREKLFF
TRBV10-3	TRBJ2-1	CAISPPSGREQFF
TRBV6-1	TRBJ2-1	CASSRQLARGHNEQFF
TRBV30	TRBJ2-1	CAWSVRLGGAYNEQFF
TRBV7-9	TRBJ2-5	CASSQPWTGVKETQYF
TRBV2	TRBJ1-2	CASIQAIYGYTF
TRBV7-9	TRBJ2-7	CASSPRLRGSAGGWYEQYF
TRBV6-2/TRBV6-3	TRBJ1-2	CASSYRTGDPSDGYTF
TRBV7-3	TRBJ2-3	CASSLTAPPDTQYF
TRBV20-1	TRBJ2-4	CSAQTSEDGGNIQYF